Following are 6 T cell receptor beta chains from one sample sequenced in a study of vaccination effects on CD4 cells after COVID-19. No antigen is known for these receptors. Prior to sequencing, the ViraFEST assay stimulated PBMC with viral peptide pools, which expanded the antigen-specific CD4+ T cells. Having been cultured for less than 12 days, the cells underwent CD4+ T cell isolation. The participants, recipients of two vaccine doses, got either BNT162b2 or mRNA-1273. TCRdb's copy holds only in-frame clones and misses some; the assay was immunoSEQ multiplex PCR. This sample has around 25,000 clones; about three quarters occur once, and the top ten carry around 6%. Sequencing used CD4+ T cells from PBMCs cultured with SARS-CoV-2 spike peptides, obtained after COVID-19 vaccination. These receptors were collected from a human donor who received a COVID-19 vaccine. Some clones in this sample may be carry-over from other donors' samples.

The table lists this clone with a count of one. The chain links TRBV19 to TRBJ2-3; TRBD1 agrees at 9 bases. Germline-derived CDR1 and CDR2 are LNHDA and SQIVND (reference sequence). This CDR3 has 15 amino acids. V lost 5 bases and J lost 5; bases outside the gene matches: 8. The CDR3 spells CASSSDRGTRDTQYF. The CDR3 nucleotides read TGTGCCAGTAGTTCCGACAGGGGGACCCGAGATACGCAGTATTTT.

The rearrangement joins TRBV10-3 to TRBJ1-2; D is perhaps TRBD1 (5 bases). The CDR3 sequence is 14 residues long. V was cut by 6 bases and J by 1 base, with 12 bases left in between. Germline CDR1 reads ENHRY; CDR2 reads SYGVKD. CDR3 nucleotide sequence: TGTGCCATCAGGGGGACGGCTATTAACTATGGCTACACCTTC. Residues: CAIRGTAINYGYTF.

The CDR3, as DNA: TGTGCCAGCAGCCCCCGCCGGCCCCGAAACACCATATATTTT. This sequence encodes CASSPRRPRNTIYF. The J gene is TRBJ1-3, the V gene TRBV3-1 (or the pseudogene TRBV3-2); D unresolved. The CDR3 covers 14 residues. The V gene lost 4 bases and the J gene lost 5 bases, with 12 bases spanning the gap. In germline, CDR1 is LGHDT, CDR2 YNNKEL (reference sequence).

This sequence joins TRBV6-1 and TRBJ1-5; D is unresolved. The CDR3 extends over 15 amino acids. Germline V lookup: CDR1 MNHNS, CDR2 SASEGT. The V and J ends lost 3 bases and 0 bases respectively, with 9 bases between them. CDR3 sequence reads: CASSDQPYSNQPQHF. The CDR3 nucleotides are TGTGCCAGCAGTGACCAACCGTATAGCAATCAGCCCCAGCATTTT.

This clone was found once. The V gene is TRBV7-2, the J gene TRBJ2-1, with 12 nucleotides matching TRBD1. Germline CDR1 and CDR2: SGHTA and FQGNSA. This CDR3 comprises 13 residues. V gave up 4 bases and J gave up 14 bases; unmatched junction bases: 6. As DNA, the CDR3 is TGTGCCAGCAGCTCGGGACAGGGGGCTAGCAAGTTCTTC. Its protein is CASSSGQGASKFF.

This chain links TRBV3-1 (or the pseudogene TRBV3-2) with TRBJ1-1; 9 nucleotides match TRBD1. The CDR3 runs to 14 residues. Germline trimming cut 4 bases from V and 10 bases from J; bases unmatched to any gene: 10. Germline V CDR1 and CDR2: LGHDT, YNNKEL (reference sequence). The CDR3 nucleotides are TGTGCCAGCAGCCTCCAGGACAGGGGCGAAAGAGCTTTCTTT. Protein sequence: CASSLQDRGERAFF.